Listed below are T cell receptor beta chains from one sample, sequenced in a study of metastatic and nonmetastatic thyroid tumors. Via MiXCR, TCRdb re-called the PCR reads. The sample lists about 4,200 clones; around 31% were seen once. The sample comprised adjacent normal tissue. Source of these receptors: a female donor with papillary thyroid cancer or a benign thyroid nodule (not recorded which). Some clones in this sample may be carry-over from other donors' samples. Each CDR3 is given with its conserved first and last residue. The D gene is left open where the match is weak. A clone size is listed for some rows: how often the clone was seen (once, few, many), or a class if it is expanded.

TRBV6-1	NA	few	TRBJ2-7	CASSALLYEQYF	TGTGCCAGCAGTGCTCTTCTCTACGAGCAGTACTTC
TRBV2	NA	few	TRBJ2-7	CASSKSGHEQYF	TGTGCCAGCAGTAAGTCAGGGCACGAGCAGTACTTC
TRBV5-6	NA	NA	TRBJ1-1	CASSLVRITEAFF	TGTGCCAGCAGCTTGGTACGGATCACTGAAGCTTTCTTT
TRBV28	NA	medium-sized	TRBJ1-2	CASSFLPNYGYTF	TGTGCCAGCAGTTTTTTACCTAACTATGGCTACACCTTC
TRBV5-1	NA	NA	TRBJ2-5	CASSLGQVAYETQYF	TGCGCCAGCAGCTTGGGACAGGTGGCGTATGAGACCCAGTACTTC
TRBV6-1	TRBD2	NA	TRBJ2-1	CASSTDTGEGNEQFF	TGTGCCAGCAGTACGGATACTGGGGAGGGCAATGAGCAGTTCTTC
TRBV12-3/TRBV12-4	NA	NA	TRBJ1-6	CASGSPLYNSPLHF	TGTGCCAGCGGCAGCCCCCTTTATAATTCACCCCTCCACTTT
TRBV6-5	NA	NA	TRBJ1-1	CASSYSLTPSRTEAFF	TGTGCCAGCAGTTACTCCCTCACACCTTCGCGCACTGAAGCTTTCTTT
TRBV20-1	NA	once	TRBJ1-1	CSAIDQGGANTEAFF	TGCAGTGCTATAGATCAGGGAGGTGCCAACACTGAAGCTTTCTTT
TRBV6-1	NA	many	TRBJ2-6	CASSELRTVLSGANVLTF	TGTGCCAGCAGTGAACTCCGGACAGTTTTATCCGGGGCCAACGTCCTGACTTTC
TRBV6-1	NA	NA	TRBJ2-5	CASRGWWETQYF	TGTGCCAGCAGGGGGTGGTGGGAGACCCAGTACTTC
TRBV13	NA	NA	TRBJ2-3	CASSYRLGAQYF	TGTGCCAGCAGCTACCGACTCGGGGCGCAGTATTTT
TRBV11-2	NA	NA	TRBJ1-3	CASSLPVVGGSYF	TGTGCCAGCAGCTTACCCGTCGTAGGCGGCTCCTATTTT
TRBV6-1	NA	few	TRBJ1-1	CASSWGQAGTEAFF	TGTGCCAGCAGTTGGGGCCAAGCGGGCACTGAAGCTTTCTTT
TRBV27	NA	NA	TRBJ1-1	CASSPEGNTEAFF	TGTGCCAGCAGTCCTGAGGGGAACACTGAAGCTTTCTTT
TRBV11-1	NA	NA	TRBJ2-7	CASSSSFGSPWGAYEQYF	TGTGCCAGCAGCTCGTCGTTCGGGTCCCCTTGGGGCGCCTACGAGCAGTACTTC
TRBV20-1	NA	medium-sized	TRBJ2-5	CSARGGIQETQYF	TGCAGTGCTAGGGGGGGTATCCAAGAGACCCAGTACTTC
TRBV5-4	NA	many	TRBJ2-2	CASSLTTKGELFF	TGTGCCAGCAGCTTGACTACAAAAGGGGAGCTGTTTTTT
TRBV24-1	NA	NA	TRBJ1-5	CATSESSGLYSNQPQHF	TGTGCCACCAGTGAATCCTCGGGCCTGTATAGCAATCAGCCCCAGCATTTT
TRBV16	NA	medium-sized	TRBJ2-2	CASRPQGLAETGELFF	TGTGCCAGCAGACCTCAGGGTTTAGCGGAAACCGGGGAGCTGTTTTTT
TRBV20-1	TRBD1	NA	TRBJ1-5	CSARDGPGGYTSSDQPQHF	TGCAGTGCTAGAGATGGTCCAGGGGGGTATACATCTTCAGATCAGCCCCAGCATTTT
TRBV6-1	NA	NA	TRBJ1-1	CASSEATEAFF	TGTGCCAGCAGTGAAGCGACTGAAGCTTTCTTT
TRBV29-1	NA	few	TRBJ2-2	CSVWDTGELFF	TGCAGCGTTTGGGACACCGGGGAGCTGTTTTTT
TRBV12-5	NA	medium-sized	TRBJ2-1	CASGSPFRRGHNEQFF	TGTGCTAGTGGTTCGCCTTTCCGACGGGGCCACAATGAGCAGTTCTTC
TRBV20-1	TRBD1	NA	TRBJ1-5	CSASGTGGWDSNQPQHF	TGCAGTGCTAGTGGGACAGGGGGCTGGGATAGCAATCAGCCCCAGCATTTT
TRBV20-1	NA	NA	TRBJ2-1	CSARDFNSYNEQFF	TGCAGTGCACGGGACTTCAACTCCTACAATGAGCAGTTCTTC
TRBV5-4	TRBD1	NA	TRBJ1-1	CASSRPPGQGDEQYF	TGTGCCAGCAGCCGCCCACCGGGACAGGGGGACGAGCAGTACTTT
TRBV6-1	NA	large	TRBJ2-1	CASSDYRNEQFF	TGTGCCAGCAGCGACTATCGCAATGAGCAGTTCTTC
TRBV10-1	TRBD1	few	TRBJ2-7	CASSNGQGFYEQYF	TGCGCCAGCAGCAACGGACAGGGCTTCTACGAGCAGTACTTC
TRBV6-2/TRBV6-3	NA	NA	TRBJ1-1	CASSYAGKAFF	TGTGCCAGCAGTTATGCAGGCAAAGCTTTCTTT